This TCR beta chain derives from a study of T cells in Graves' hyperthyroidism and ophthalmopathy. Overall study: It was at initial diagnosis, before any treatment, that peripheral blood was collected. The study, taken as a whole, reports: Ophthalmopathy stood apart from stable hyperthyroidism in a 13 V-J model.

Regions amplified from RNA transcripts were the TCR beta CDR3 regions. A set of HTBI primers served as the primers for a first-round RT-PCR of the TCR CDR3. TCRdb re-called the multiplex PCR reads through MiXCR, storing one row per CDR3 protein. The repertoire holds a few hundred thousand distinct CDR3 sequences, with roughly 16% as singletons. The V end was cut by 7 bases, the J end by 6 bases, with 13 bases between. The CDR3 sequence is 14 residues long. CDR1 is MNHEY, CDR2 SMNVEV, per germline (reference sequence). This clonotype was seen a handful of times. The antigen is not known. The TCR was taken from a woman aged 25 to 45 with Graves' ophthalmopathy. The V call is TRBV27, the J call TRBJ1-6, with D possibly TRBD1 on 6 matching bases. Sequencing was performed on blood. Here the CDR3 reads CASKETGPNSPLHF. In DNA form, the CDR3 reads TGTGCCAGCAAAGAGACAGGCCCTAATTCACCCCTCCACTTT.